Listed here are 10 T cell receptor beta chains from one sample, sequenced in a study of blood T cell repertoires in COVID-19. Some clones are missing from TCRdb's copy, which holds only in-frame ones; the method was immunoSEQ multiplex PCR. The table has over 200,000 clones, approximately 90% seen once. The sequenced material came from peripheral blood. All receptors derive from a man aged 30 to 45 with COVID-19, enrolled during active disease.

There are a few counts of this clone. The chain combines TRBV29-1 with TRBJ1-1; 8 bases match TRBD1. Per germline, CDR1 SQVTM and CDR2 ANQGSEA. J lost 1 base, V lost 7 bases, and 8 bases had no gene match. This CDR3 is 14 amino acids long. The CDR3 region is CSAWPTGANTEAFF. The CDR3 DNA reads TGCAGCGCCTGGCCGACAGGGGCGAACACTGAAGCTTTCTTT.

The chain is built from TRBV7-2 and TRBJ1-1; the D gene is possibly TRBD1 (5 bases). Germline-derived CDR1 and CDR2 are SGHTA and FQGNSA. Trimming took 5 bases from V and 1 from J, leaving 8 bases between them. The CDR3 totals 13 residues. The CDR3 is CASSRGWNTEAFF. CDR3 sequence (DNA): TGTGCCAGCAGCCGGGGGTGGAACACTGAAGCTTTCTTT.

The chain has TRBV15 and TRBJ2-7, with TRBD2 identical over 7 bases. J gave up 6 bases and V 1 base, and 9 bases lay outside the gene matches. Germline assignment: CDR1 LNHNV and CDR2 YYDKDF (reference sequence). This CDR3 is 15 amino acids long. For the CDR3, the DNA is TGTGCCACCAGCAGAGTCCGAGGGGAGGGGAGCGAGCAGTACTTC. This sequence encodes CATSRVRGEGSEQYF.

The chain has TRBV6-1 and TRBJ1-2; maybe TRBD1 (6 bases). CDR3 length: 15 residues. The germline V and J ends were trimmed by 1 base and 5 bases, with 14 bases remaining between them. The germline V gene encodes CDR1 MNHNS and CDR2 SASEGT. The CDR3 loop is CASSEVGTSAYGYTF. The DNA of the CDR3 is TGTGCCAGCAGTGAAGTCGGGACAAGTGCTTATGGCTACACCTTC.

The V call is TRBV14, the J call TRBJ1-2; 7 bases agree with TRBD1. The V gene end was trimmed by 6 bases and the J gene end by 5 bases; junction bases not matched to a gene: 12. Germline CDR1 SGHDN, CDR2 FVKESK. This CDR3 is built from 15 residues. The CDR3 loop is CASSLDRAPTYGYTF. Written as DNA, the CDR3 is TGTGCCAGCAGTTTAGACAGGGCTCCGACGTATGGCTACACCTTC.

This clone came up a few times. The CDR3 loop reads CASRLAGEGVGTDTQYF. The CDR3, as DNA: TGTGCCAGCAGATTAGCGGGAGAAGGCGTAGGCACAGATACGCAGTATTTT. This rearrangement joins TRBV28 to TRBJ2-3, with 9 nucleotides matching TRBD2. V was pared by 6 bases and J by 1 base, with 11 bases of the junction left unmatched. This CDR3 comprises 17 residues. Germline-derived CDR1 and CDR2 are MDHEN and SYDVKM.

The chain combines TRBV29-1 with TRBJ2-7; D perhaps matches TRBD2 (5 bases). V gave up 4 bases and J gave up 4 bases, with 14 bases separating them. There are 13 residues in the CDR3. The germline V gene encodes CDR1 SQVTM and CDR2 ANQGSEA. CDR3 residues: CSVVTAEAYEQYF. The CDR3 bases are TGCAGCGTTGTAACAGCGGAGGCATACGAGCAGTACTTC.

The chain recombines TRBV4-3 with TRBJ1-2, with D maybe TRBD1 (5 bases). The CDR3 loop spans 12 amino acids. In germline, CDR1 is LGHNA, CDR2 YSLEER. V gave up 1 base and J gave up 7 bases, with 7 bases separating them. This chain's CDR3 is CASSQGQLGYTF. CDR3 bases: TGCGCCAGCAGCCAAGGACAGCTTGGCTACACCTTC.

The chain has TRBV19 and TRBJ2-7, with a possible D match to TRBD2 (5 bases). V lost 2 bases and J lost 0, with 8 bases in between. The length of the CDR3 is 14 residues. CDR1 is LNHDA and CDR2 is SQIVND in the germline V gene (reference sequence). The CDR3: CASSISGYSYEQYF. The CDR3 DNA reads TGTGCCAGTAGTATATCGGGGTACTCCTACGAGCAGTACTTC.

The rearrangement uses TRBV7-8 and TRBJ1-1; D not certain. Germline V gene sequence: CDR1 SGHVS, CDR2 FQNEAQ. The V and J ends lost 3 bases and 1 base respectively, with 6 bases between them. The CDR3 runs 13 residues. CDR3 sequence (DNA): TGTGCCAGCAGCTTTGAGAAGAACACTGAAGCTTTCTTT. Translation gives CASSFEKNTEAFF. Variable domain in full (rest from reference TRBV7-8 and TRBJ1-1): GAGVSQSPRYKVAKRGQDVALRCDPISGHVSLFWYQQALGQGPEFLTYFQNEAQLDKSGLPSDRFFAERPEGSVSTLKIQRTQQEDSAVYLCASSFEKNTEAFFGQGTRLTVV.